These 9 T cell receptor beta chains share one sample of origin, sequenced in a study of Tregs in tolerant kidney transplant recipients. TCRdb's table, derived via immunoSEQ multiplex PCR, lists solely in-frame clones and lacks some. This sample carries 120,000 or so clones, almost 95% of them seen once, and the ten largest clones take more than 0.45%. Material: CD4+ T cells from blood. The receptors were gathered from a human donor in good health.

The table lists this clone with a few counts. The chain employs TRBV18 and TRBJ1-1; 8 bases line up with TRBD1. This CDR3 is 14 amino acids long. Trimming at V came to 4 bases and at J to 1 base, leaving 2 bases not matched to a gene. CDR1 and CDR2 from the germline V gene are KGHSH and LQKENI. This CDR3 is CASSLQGGNTEAFF. The CDR3 coding sequence is TGTGCCAGCTCACTACAGGGGGGGAACACTGAAGCTTTCTTT.

The rearrangement links TRBV5-8 to TRBJ2-7; 9 nucleotides agree with TRBD1. The CDR3 contains 15 residues. Germline V CDR1 and CDR2: SGHTS, YDEGEE. The trim removed 3 bases at V and 4 bases at J, leaving 8 bases unmatched. The CDR3 loop reads CASSSRQGVLYEQYF. CDR3 coding DNA: TGTGCCAGCAGCTCACGACAGGGGGTATTGTACGAGCAGTACTTC.

The V and J genes are TRBV27 and TRBJ1-2, with D possibly matching TRBD1 (6 bases). This CDR3 is built from 13 residues. The germline V gene encodes CDR1 MNHEY and CDR2 SMNVEV (reference sequence). V lost 1 base, J lost 6 bases, and 9 bases lay in between. CDR3 residues: CASSLLQGDGYTF. In DNA, the CDR3 is TGTGCCAGCAGTTTATTACAGGGAGATGGCTACACCTTC.

The chain is built from TRBV11-2 and TRBJ2-2; 7 nucleotides align to TRBD1. Trimming at V came to 6 bases and at J to 0 bases, leaving 10 bases not matched to a gene. Per germline, CDR1 SGHAT and CDR2 FQNNGV. The length of the CDR3 is 17 residues. The CDR3 spells CASRTRPGTANTGELFF. The CDR3 DNA sequence: TGTGCCAGCAGGACACGCCCCGGGACAGCGAACACCGGGGAGCTGTTTTTT.

The CDR3 protein is CASSFNTRLTDTQYF. The CDR3 DNA follows: TGCGCCAGCAGCTTTAATACGAGACTCACAGATACGCAGTATTTT. The V and J genes are TRBV5-1 and TRBJ2-3; D unclear. The CDR3 runs to 15 residues. CDR1 is SGHRS and CDR2 is YFSETQ in the germline V gene. V was pared by 2 bases and J by 2 bases, with 12 bases between. The full variable domain, with the rest looked up from reference TRBV5-1 and TRBJ2-3, is KAGVTQTPRYLIKTRGQQVTLSCSPISGHRSVSWYQQTPGQGLQFLFEYFSETQRNKGNFPGRFSGRQFSNSRSEMNVSTLELGDSALYLCASSFNTRLTDTQYFGPGTRLTVL.

This clone was seen a single time. The chain couples TRBV10-3 to TRBJ1-1; no definite D call. CDR3 length: 15 residues. CDR1 ENHRY and CDR2 SYGVKD come from the germline V gene. Trimming left V 3 bases short and J 5 bases short, with 16 bases between. Here the CDR3 reads CAISDGGSGWTEAFF. The CDR3 nucleotides read TGTGCCATCAGTGACGGAGGGTCAGGATGGACTGAAGCTTTCTTT.

This clone was seen a few times. The gene calls are TRBV5-1 and TRBJ1-1, with 7 bases lining up with TRBD1. J gave up 4 bases and V 0 bases, and 3 bases lay outside the gene matches. The length of the CDR3 is 14 residues. Germline values: CDR1 SGHRS, CDR2 YFSETQ. CDR3 DNA: TGCGCCAGCAGCTTGGAGAGGGGGCGCACTGAAGCTTTCTTT. Its protein is CASSLERGRTEAFF.

This clone was observed once. One end of the junction fails to match germline, which may point to a read error. This specimen includes other DNA sequences encoding the same CDR3. The V gene is TRBV29-1, the J gene TRBJ1-1; D is possibly TRBD1 (5 bases). The CDR3 loop spans 13 amino acids. Germline V gene sequence: CDR1 SQVTM, CDR2 ANQGSEA. CDR3 DNA: TGCAGCGTTGACAAGGGGATGAATACTGAAGCTTTCTTT. Amino acids: CSVDKGMNTEAFF.

The chain uses TRBV5-5 and TRBJ2-7; 8 positions agree with TRBD1. The V gene's germline CDR1 is SGHKS and CDR2 YYEKEE (reference sequence). Trimming cost V 1 base and J 4 bases; bases outside gene matches: 10. The CDR3 loop spans 16 amino acids. CDR3 residues: CASSLLSGGVPYEQYF. The CDR3 DNA follows: TGTGCCAGCAGCTTGTTGTCAGGGGGCGTCCCGTACGAGCAGTACTTC.